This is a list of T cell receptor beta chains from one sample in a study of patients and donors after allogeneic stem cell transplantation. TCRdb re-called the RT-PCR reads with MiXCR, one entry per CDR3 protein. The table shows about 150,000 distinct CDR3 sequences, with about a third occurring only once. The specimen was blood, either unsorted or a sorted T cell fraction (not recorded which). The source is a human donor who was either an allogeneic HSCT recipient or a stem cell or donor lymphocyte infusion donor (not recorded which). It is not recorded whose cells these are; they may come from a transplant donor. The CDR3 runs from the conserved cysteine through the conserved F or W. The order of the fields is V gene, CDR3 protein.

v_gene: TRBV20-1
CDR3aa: CSALSGKAVNTEAFF

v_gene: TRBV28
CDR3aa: CASSQTSGGGYNEQFF

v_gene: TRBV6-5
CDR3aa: CASGDGVNNNYGYTF

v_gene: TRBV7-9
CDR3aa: CASSQWRSDTQYF

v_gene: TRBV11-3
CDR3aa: CASSPGDTGELFF

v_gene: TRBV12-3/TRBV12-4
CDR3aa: CASSLWGWGNQPQHF

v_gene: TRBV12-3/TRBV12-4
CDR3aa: CASSPGGGPQFF

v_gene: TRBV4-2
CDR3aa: CASSQDPLTTGLMNTEAFF

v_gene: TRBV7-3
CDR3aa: CASSLTQGAGAFF

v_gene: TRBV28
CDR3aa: CASSLGSRQGQLF

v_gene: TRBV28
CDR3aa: CASSSPAGLSNQPQHF

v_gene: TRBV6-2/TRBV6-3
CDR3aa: CASLIQGDEQFF

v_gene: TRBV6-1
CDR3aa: CASGTGAPSGNTIYF

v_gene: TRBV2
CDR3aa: CASSERAGKFYNSPLHF

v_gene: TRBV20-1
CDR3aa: CSARDGETNNSPLHF

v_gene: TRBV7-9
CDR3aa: CASGTGTGSEAFF

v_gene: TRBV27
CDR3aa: CASSLNQGIQPQHF

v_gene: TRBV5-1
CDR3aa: CASSFTGPGPEAFF

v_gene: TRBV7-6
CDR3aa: CASSLPAAGTLREQYF

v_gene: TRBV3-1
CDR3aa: CASSQVQGDRQAFF

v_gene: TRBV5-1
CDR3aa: CASSLEWLGTDTQYF

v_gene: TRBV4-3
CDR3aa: CASSHLQGASDTQYF

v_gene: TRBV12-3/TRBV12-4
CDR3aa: CASCRGSGNTIYF

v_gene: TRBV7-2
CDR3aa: CASSPRLAGNTGELFF

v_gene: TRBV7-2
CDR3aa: CASSLRQGNAPLHF

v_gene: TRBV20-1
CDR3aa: CSASGTRTGNQPQHF